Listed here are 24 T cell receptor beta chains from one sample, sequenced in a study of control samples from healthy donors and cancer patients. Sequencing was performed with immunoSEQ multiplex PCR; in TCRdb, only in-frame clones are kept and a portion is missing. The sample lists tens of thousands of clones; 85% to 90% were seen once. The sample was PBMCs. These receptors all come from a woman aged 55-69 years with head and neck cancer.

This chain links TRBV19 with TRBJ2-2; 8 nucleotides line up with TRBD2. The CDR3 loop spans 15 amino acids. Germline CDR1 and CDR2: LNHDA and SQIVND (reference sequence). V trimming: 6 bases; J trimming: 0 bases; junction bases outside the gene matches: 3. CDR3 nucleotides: TGTGCCAGTAGGGTAGCGGGGACGAACACCGGGGAGCTGTTTTTT. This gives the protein CASRVAGTNTGELFF.

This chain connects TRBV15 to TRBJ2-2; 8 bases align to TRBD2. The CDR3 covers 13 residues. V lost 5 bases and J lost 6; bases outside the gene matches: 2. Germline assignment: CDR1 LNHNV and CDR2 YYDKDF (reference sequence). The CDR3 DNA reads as TGTGCCACCAGCGGTAGCGGGGCCGGGGAGCTGTTTTTT. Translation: CATSGSGAGELFF.

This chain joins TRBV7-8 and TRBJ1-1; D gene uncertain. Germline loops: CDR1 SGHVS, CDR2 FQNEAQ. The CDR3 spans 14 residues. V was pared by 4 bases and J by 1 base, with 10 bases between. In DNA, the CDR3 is TGTGCCAGCAGCTCCGGGCCTACGAACACTGAAGCTTTCTTT. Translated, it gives CASSSGPTNTEAFF.

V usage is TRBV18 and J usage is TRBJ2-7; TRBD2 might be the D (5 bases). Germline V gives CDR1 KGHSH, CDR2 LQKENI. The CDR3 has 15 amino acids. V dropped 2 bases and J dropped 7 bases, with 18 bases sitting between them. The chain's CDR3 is CASSPDLLGNVEQYF. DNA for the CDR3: TGTGCCAGCTCACCAGACTTACTAGGAAATGTGGAGCAGTACTTC.

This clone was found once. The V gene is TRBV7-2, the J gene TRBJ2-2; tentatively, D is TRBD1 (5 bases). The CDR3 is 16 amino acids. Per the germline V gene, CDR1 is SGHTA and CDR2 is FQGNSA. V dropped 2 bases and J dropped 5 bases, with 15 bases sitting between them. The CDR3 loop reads CASSLSQGRGTGELFF. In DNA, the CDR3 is TGTGCCAGCAGCTTATCTCAGGGCCGTGGGACCGGGGAGCTGTTTTTT.

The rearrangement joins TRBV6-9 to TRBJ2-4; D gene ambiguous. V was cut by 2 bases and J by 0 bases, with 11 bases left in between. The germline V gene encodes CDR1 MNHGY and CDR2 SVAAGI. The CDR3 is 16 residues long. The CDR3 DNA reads TGTGCCAGCAGTTATGGGTGTGTGCTAGCCAAAAACATTCAGTACTTC. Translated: CASSYGCVLAKNIQYF.

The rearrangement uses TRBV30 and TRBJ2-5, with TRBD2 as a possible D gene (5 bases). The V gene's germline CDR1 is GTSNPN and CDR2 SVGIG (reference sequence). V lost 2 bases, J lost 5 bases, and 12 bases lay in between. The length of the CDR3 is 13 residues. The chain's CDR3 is CAWSRTEWETQYF. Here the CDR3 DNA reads TGTGCCTGGAGTAGGACTGAGTGGGAGACCCAGTACTTC.

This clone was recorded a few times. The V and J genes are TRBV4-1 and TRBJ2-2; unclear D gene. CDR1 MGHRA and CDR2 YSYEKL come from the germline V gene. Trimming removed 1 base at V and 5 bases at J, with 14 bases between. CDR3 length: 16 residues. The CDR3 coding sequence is TGCGCCAGCAGCCAAGCCAACCTGATCGCGACCGGGGAGCTGTTTTTT. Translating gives CASSQANLIATGELFF.

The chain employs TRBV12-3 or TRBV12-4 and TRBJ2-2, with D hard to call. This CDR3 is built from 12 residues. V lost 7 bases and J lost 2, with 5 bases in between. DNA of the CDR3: TGTGCCAGCATCCCCAACACCGGGGAGCTGTTTTTT. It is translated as CASIPNTGELFF.

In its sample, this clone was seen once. In nucleotides, the CDR3 is TGTGCCAGCAGTTCTGCACGAGATACGCAGTATTTT. It encodes CASSSARDTQYF. V gene TRBV12-3 or TRBV12-4 combines with J gene TRBJ2-3; the D is unclear. The CDR3 consists of 12 residues. V lost 4 bases, J lost 5 bases, and 7 bases lay in between.

Here the CDR3 reads CASSHSRGRYNEQFF. The CDR3 DNA follows: TGTGCCAGCTCACACTCGCGGGGTCGTTACAATGAGCAGTTCTTC. The genes are TRBV18 and TRBJ2-1; weak D call: TRBD2 (6 bases). Germline V gene sequence: CDR1 KGHSH, CDR2 LQKENI. The CDR3 sequence is 15 residues long. V shed 4 bases and J shed 4 bases, with 14 bases lying between them.

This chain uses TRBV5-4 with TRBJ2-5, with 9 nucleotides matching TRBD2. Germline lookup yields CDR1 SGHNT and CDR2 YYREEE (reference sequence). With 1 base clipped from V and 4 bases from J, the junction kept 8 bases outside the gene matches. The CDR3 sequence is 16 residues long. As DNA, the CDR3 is TGTGCCAGCAGCTTGAAAGCGGGAGGCGGTCTAGAGACCCAGTACTTC. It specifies CASSLKAGGGLETQYF.

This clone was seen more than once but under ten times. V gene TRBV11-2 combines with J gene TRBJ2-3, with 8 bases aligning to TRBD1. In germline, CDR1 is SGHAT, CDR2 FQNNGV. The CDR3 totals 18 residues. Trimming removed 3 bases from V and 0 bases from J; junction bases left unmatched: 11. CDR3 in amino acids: CASSLGRGRGQSTDTQYF. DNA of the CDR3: TGTGCCAGCAGCTTGGGTCGCGGCAGGGGGCAGAGCACAGATACGCAGTATTTT.

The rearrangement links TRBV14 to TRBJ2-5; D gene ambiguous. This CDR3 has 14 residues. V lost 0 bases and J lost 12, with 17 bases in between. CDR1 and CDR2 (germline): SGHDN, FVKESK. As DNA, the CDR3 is TGTGCCAGCAGCCAAGACCTCCTGGCAGGAACCAAGTACTTC. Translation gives CASSQDLLAGTKYF. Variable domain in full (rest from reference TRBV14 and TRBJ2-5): EAGVTQFPSHSVIEKGQTVTLRCDPISGHDNLYWYRRVMGKEIKFLLHFVKESKQDESGMPNNRFLAERTGGTYSTLKVQPAELEDSGVYFCASSQDLLAGTKYFGPGTRLLVL.

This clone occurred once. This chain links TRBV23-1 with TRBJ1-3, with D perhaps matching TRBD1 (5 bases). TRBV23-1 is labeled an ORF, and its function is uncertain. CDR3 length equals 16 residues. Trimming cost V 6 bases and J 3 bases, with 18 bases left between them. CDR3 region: CASRSTGPLFGNTIYF. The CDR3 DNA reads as TGCGCCAGCAGATCAACGGGGCCTCTTTTTGGAAACACCATATATTTT.

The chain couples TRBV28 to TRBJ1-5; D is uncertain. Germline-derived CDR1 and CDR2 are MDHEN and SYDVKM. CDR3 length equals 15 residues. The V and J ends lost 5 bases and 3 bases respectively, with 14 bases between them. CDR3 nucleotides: TGTGCCAGCAGTGGTGGGCAGGTAGTCAATCAGCCCCAGCATTTT. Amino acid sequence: CASSGGQVVNQPQHF.

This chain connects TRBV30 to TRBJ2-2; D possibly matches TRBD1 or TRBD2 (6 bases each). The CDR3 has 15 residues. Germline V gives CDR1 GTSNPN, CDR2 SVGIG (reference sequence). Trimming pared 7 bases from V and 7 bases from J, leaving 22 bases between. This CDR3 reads CASSNAGTDSGELFF. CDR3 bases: TGTGCCTCCTCAAATGCGGGGACGGACAGCGGGGAGCTGTTTTTT.

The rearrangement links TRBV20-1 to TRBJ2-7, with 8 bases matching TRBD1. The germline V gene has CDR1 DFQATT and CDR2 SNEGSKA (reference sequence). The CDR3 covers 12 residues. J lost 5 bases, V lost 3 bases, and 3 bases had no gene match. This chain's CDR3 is CSASRTGNEQYF. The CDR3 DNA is TGCAGTGCTAGTAGGACAGGGAACGAGCAGTACTTC.

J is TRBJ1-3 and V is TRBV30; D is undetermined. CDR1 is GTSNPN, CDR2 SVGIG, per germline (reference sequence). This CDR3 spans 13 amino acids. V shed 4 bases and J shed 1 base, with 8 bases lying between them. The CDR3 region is CAWKHSSGNTIYF. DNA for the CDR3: TGTGCCTGGAAACATAGTTCTGGAAACACCATATATTTT.

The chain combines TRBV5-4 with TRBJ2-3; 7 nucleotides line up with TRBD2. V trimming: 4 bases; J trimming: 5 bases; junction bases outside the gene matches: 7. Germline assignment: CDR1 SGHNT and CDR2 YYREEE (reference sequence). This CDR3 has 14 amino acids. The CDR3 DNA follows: TGTGCCAGCAGCCTGGGGGGACTAAAAGATACGCAGTATTTT. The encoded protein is CASSLGGLKDTQYF.

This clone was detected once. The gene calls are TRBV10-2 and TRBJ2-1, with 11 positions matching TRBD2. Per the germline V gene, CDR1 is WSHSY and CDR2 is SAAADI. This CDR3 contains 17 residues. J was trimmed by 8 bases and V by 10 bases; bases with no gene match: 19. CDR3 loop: CATNLAGGSPREDEQFF. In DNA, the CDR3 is TGCGCCACCAACTTAGCGGGAGGGTCCCCTCGCGAAGATGAGCAGTTCTTC.

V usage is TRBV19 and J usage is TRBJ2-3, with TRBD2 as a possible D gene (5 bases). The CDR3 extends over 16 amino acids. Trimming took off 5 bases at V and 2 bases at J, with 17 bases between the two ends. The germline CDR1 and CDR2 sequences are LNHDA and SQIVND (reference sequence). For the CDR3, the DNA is TGTGCCAGTAGTGCCCGTGTGGCGGAGGTCACAGATACGCAGTATTTT. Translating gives CASSARVAEVTDTQYF.

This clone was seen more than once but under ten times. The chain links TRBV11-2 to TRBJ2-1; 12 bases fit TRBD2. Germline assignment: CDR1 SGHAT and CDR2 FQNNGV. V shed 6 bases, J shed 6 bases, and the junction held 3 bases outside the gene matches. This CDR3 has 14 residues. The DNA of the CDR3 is TGTGCCAGCAGTTCGACTAGCGGGAGCAATGAGCAGTTCTTC. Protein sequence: CASSSTSGSNEQFF.

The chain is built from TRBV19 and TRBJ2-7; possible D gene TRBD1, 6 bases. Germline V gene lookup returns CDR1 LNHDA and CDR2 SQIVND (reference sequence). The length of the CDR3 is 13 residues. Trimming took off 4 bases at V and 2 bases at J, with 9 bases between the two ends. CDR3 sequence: CASSRQVTYEQYF. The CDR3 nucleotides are TGTGCCAGTAGTAGACAGGTGACCTACGAGCAGTACTTC.